This T cell receptor beta chain was obtained from a study of blood T cell repertoires in COVID-19. Whole-study context: The origin of the acute and convalescent COVID-19 samples was the United States, Italy and Spain. The cDNA or gDNA used as material had been derived from T cells, B-cell-depleted T cells, or PBMCs.

In the original analysis: Reference gene primer amplification gave estimated nucleated cell counts. Libraries were prepared by immunoSEQ multiplex PCR; TCRdb keeps only in-frame clonotypes and omits some of them. Clone size and V and J calls were adopted from that table, with D and trimming inferred from the DNA. This sample carries approximately 140,000 clones, roughly 76% of them seen once, and the ten largest clones take roughly 8%. This receptor was obtained from a human donor with acute or convalescent COVID-19. The donor label of this sample is uncertain. Input material: peripheral blood.

Here the CDR3 reads CASSSWSGELFF. The DNA of the CDR3 is TGTGCCAGCAGTTCATGGAGCGGGGAGCTGTTTTTT. V is TRBV12-3 or TRBV12-4 and J is TRBJ2-2, with D uncertain. The CDR3 length is 12 residues. V lost 4 bases to trimming and J lost 7 bases, with 7 bases between them.